The T cell receptor (beta chain) described here comes from a study of blood T cells in healthy people across ages (dated by TCRdb to between 2014 and 2016). For the wider study: In model experiments, template switching captured roughly one uniquely barcoded TCR beta cDNA molecule for every two T cells. The study measured age-related changes in TCR beta repertoire diversity using deep sequencing normalized with unique cDNA molecular identifiers. Four age groups were formed from the donors: young (average 16 years), middle-aged (approximately 39), aged (62) and long-lived (around 82). To avoid experimental bias, donors of different ages were randomly spread across the sequencing lanes. Using the same blood draw, the study looked at two additional independent replicas of 1 million unique cDNA reads for two donors, one aged 18 to 30 and the other aged 80 or older. The full study reports these points: There was a strong correlation between observed TCR beta diversity and the percentage of naive T cells measured by flow cytometry. Observed TCR beta diversity per million T cells fell roughly linearly with age, and a significant reduction was already apparent by age about 38. Estimates of total diversity based on one million sequenced T cells were considered lower bounds and underestimates. Because donor CMV infection status was unknown, age-related changes in expanded clonotypes were potentially confounded. Compared with the aged group, more naive CD4+ T cells, fewer expanded clones and increased TCR diversity were shown by the long-lived group, suggesting age selection. Conclusive comparison of naive and antigen-experienced compartments was prevented by the profiling of bulk unsorted PBMCs.

Library preparation was by 5' RACE. Sequencing was carried out with an Illumina HiSeq 2500. A second PCR of roughly 6 to 12 cycles was performed with a sample-barcoded 5' primer and a J-beta primer mix. A unique molecular identifier was introduced onto each TCR beta cDNA molecule by a template-switch 5' adaptor carrying 12 random nucleotides. At least 2.5 million CDR3-containing paired-end reads were obtained from each sample. First-strand cDNA was synthesized from all RNA with the Mint cDNA synthesis kit, primed by a TRBC-specific oligonucleotide. All cDNA was treated with uracil-DNA glycosylase and then went through a first 18-cycle PCR with the universal primers M1SS and BC2_uni_R. Per the source publication's procedure: Normalization of each sample was performed by random selection of 1 million high-quality reads, each carrying a distinct molecular identifier. Instead of being binned into consensus sequences, reads with shared molecular identifiers were discarded. MiTCR, set to a Q25 quality threshold and the strictest error-elimination algorithm, was used for CDR3 identification, clonotype clustering and error correction. A nonparametric unseen species model with Euler transformation was used to estimate lower-bound total TCR beta diversity. TCRdb reworked the public reads: Q25 trimming with fastp, MiXCR clone assembly, productive beta chains retained. Rows are unified per CDR3 protein, each entry keeping the most common DNA and genes. TCRdb, not the original authors, processed these V and J calls. The sample yields roughly 900,000 distinct CDR3 sequences; 29% were counted once. The top ten constitute 15% to 20% of the sample.

Remarks on this clonotype: The clone's antigen remains unknown. Base qualities are missing; no much larger clone stands one base away.

The donors were 40 or so Caucasian individuals from Russia, aged roughly 6 to 90 years, who were systemically healthy. Each donor gave about 11 milliliters of peripheral blood, drawn into EDTA-treated Vacutainer tubes. PBMCs were isolated by Ficoll-Paque density-gradient centrifugation, with at least 7 million obtained per sample. Total RNA was extracted from PBMCs with Trizol reagent, with at least 5 micrograms obtained per sample. The percentages of naive CD45RAhigh/CD27high T cells were determined by flow cytometry on a PBMC aliquot from every donor. The CDR1 and CDR2 encoded by the germline V gene are KGHSH and LQKENI. From the cysteine through the phenylalanine, the CDR3 covers 17 amino acids. Only the CDR3 DNA is retained, 51 bases long and in frame from the first base. V loses 3 bases, J loses 4 bases, and the germline ends lie 16 bases apart.

Sequenced material: blood. This receptor chain uses TRBV18 and TRBJ1-6, with TRBD1 as a weak D call on 5 bases. The sequence was collected from a woman at least 80 years old in good health. The nucleotides read TGTGCCAGCTCACCTCGCTCGTCGGGGGTGTATAATTCACCCCTCCACTTT. This translates into CASSPRSSGVYNSPLHF.